What follows are 13 T cell receptor beta chains derived from one specimen sequenced in a study of cytomegalovirus exposure and HLA in healthy donors (dated by TCRdb to about 2017). Libraries came from the immunoSEQ multiplex PCR assay. For the multiplex PCR, a mixture combining 60 forward primers for TCR Vbeta segments and 13 reverse primers for TCR Jbeta segments was used. The table comes from immuneACCESS by way of TCRdb, which keeps in-frame sequences with V and J called. Part of the clones is missing from these tables; in studies checked, under half for an unresolved V gene and the rest for unknown reasons. This sample is represented by 200,000 or so clones; around 79% of them were singletons. Around 1.7% of the sample lies in the top ten. The sample was PBMCs. The source of these receptors is a man aged 18 to 35 in good health and CMV-seronegative.

The rearrangement uses TRBV6-5 and TRBJ2-3; D possibly corresponds to TRBD1 (6 bases). CDR1 and CDR2 (germline): MNHEY, SVGAGI. CDR3 length: 15 residues. V was trimmed by 2 bases and J by 3 bases, leaving 12 bases between them. This chain's CDR3 is CASSYTQGWTDTQYF. CDR3 coding DNA: TGTGCCAGCAGTTACACCCAGGGGTGGACAGATACGCAGTATTTT.

The rearrangement uses TRBV6-5 and TRBJ1-3; D gene uncertain. The V and J ends lost 5 bases and 2 bases respectively, with 7 bases between them. Per germline, CDR1 MNHEY and CDR2 SVGAGI. The CDR3 runs 13 residues. This CDR3 is CASSIGTGNTIYF. CDR3 nucleotide sequence: TGTGCCAGCAGTATCGGGACTGGAAACACCATATATTTT.

The chain is built from TRBV19 and TRBJ2-7; D is possibly TRBD2 (6 bases). The V end lost 3 bases, the J end lost 3 bases, and 12 bases lay between the germline ends. CDR1 LNHDA and CDR2 SQIVND come from the germline V gene (reference sequence). CDR3 length equals 14 residues. CDR3 in amino acids: CASSIGTGDYEQYF. The CDR3 DNA reads as TGTGCCAGTAGTATCGGGACGGGGGACTACGAGCAGTACTTC.

This clone was counted a few times. The J gene is TRBJ1-1, the V gene TRBV9; 9 bases map to TRBD1. The CDR3 covers 16 residues. Germline V gene sequence: CDR1 SGDLS, CDR2 YYNGEE. The junction had 9 bases not matched to a gene; V was cut back by 4 bases and J by 2 bases. CDR3 DNA sequence: TGTGCCAGCAGCCTCCCGGGACAGGGCATTAACACTGAAGCTTTCTTT. Translating it yields CASSLPGQGINTEAFF.

The gene calls are TRBV19 and TRBJ2-1, with 7 bases aligning to TRBD2. V dropped 4 bases and J dropped 0; count of bases not matched to a gene: 6. Germline loops: CDR1 LNHDA, CDR2 SQIVND (reference sequence). The CDR3 extends over 16 amino acids. The CDR3, as DNA: TGTGCCAGTAGTACCAGCGGGACGAGCTCCTACAATGAGCAGTTCTTC. Amino acids: CASSTSGTSSYNEQFF.

The CDR3 here is CASSKGQGAVTSTEAFF. The CDR3 DNA is TGTGCCAGCAGCAAAGGACAGGGTGCGGTTACCTCGACTGAAGCTTTCTTT. The chain links TRBV2 to TRBJ1-1, with 8 bases fitting TRBD1. The V gene end was trimmed by 6 bases and the J gene end by 5 bases; junction bases not matched to a gene: 17. Germline loops: CDR1 SNHLY, CDR2 FYNNEI. The CDR3 contains 17 residues.

A few counts support this clone. The chain carries TRBV30 and TRBJ2-7, with 10 bases aligning to TRBD1. Trimming removed 1 base from V and 4 bases from J; junction bases left unmatched: 4. This CDR3 region has 14 residues. Germline lookup yields CDR1 GTSNPN and CDR2 SVGIG (reference sequence). CDR3 coding DNA: TGTGCCTGGAGTGAACCGGGACAGGGGTACGAGCAGTACTTC. Its translation is CAWSEPGQGYEQYF.

Regarding this clone: Germline is not matched at one junction end, which may reflect a read error. Different DNA sequences within this sample yield the same CDR3. V gene TRBV6-6 combines with J gene TRBJ1-2; D remains ambiguous. CDR1 MNHNY and CDR2 SVGAGI come from the germline V gene (reference sequence). This CDR3 contains 11 residues. The CDR3 DNA follows: TGCGCCAGCAACACCAACTATGGCTACACCTTC. It codes for CASNTNYGYTF.

The V gene is TRBV7-3, the J gene TRBJ1-1; TRBD1 agrees at 8 bases. This CDR3 spans 14 amino acids. The germline V gene encodes CDR1 SGHTA and CDR2 FQGTGA. V shed 5 bases and J 4 bases; nucleotides not matched to a gene: 6. In DNA, the CDR3 is TGTGCCAGCAGCCCTGGACAGGGTTTCACTGAAGCTTTCTTT. Residues: CASSPGQGFTEAFF.

The rearrangement uses TRBV19 and TRBJ1-2; weak D call: TRBD1 (6 bases). This CDR3 has 15 amino acids. The germline CDR1 and CDR2 sequences are LNHDA and SQIVND (reference sequence). V shed 2 bases and J shed 7 bases, with 17 bases lying between them. CDR3 sequence: CASSIPTGRDSGYTF. The CDR3 DNA follows: TGTGCCAGTAGTATACCAACAGGGAGGGATTCTGGCTACACCTTC.

This clone has just a few counts. The chain combines TRBV19 with TRBJ2-5, with 8 bases matching TRBD2. Germline CDR1 is LNHDA and CDR2 is SQIVND (reference sequence). The V gene end was trimmed by 3 bases and the J gene end by 4 bases; junction bases not matched to a gene: 7. This CDR3 comprises 15 residues. In nucleotides, the CDR3 is TGTGCCAGTAGTATTACGGGAGGGCCTTCAGAGACCCAGTACTTC. This codes for CASSITGGPSETQYF.

The gene calls are TRBV6-1 and TRBJ2-7; TRBD1 is a possible D gene (6 bases). Germline values: CDR1 MNHNS, CDR2 SASEGT. The germline V and J ends were trimmed by 8 bases and 4 bases, with 18 bases remaining between them. The CDR3 loop spans 14 amino acids. The CDR3 region is CASREVRGNYEQYF. The CDR3 DNA reads TGTGCCAGCCGCGAGGTCAGGGGAAATTACGAGCAGTACTTC.

This clone was detected only a few times. One end of the junction does not line up with germline, which may come from a read error. The chain joins TRBV7-9 to TRBJ2-7; possibly TRBD1 for D (5 bases). The CDR3 contains 17 residues. The germline V gene encodes CDR1 SEHNR and CDR2 FQNEAQ (reference sequence). The CDR3 sequence is CSSSLAQGWSDSYEQYF. In DNA form, the CDR3 reads TGTTCCAGCAGCTTAGCCCAGGGCTGGAGCGACTCCTACGAGCAGTACTTC.